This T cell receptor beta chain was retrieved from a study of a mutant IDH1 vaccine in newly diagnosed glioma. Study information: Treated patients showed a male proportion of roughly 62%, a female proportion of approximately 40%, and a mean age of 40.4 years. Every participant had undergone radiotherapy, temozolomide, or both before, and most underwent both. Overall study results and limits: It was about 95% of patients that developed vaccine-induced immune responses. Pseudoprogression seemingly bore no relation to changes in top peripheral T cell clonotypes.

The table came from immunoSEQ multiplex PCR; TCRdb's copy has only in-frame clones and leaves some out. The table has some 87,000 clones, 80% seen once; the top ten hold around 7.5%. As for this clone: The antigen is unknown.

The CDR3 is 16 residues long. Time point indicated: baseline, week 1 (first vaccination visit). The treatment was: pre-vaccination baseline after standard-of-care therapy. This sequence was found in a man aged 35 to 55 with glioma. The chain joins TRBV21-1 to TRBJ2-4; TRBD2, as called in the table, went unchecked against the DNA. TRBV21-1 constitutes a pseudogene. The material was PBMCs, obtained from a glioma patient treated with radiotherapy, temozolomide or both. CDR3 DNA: TGTGCCAGCAGCAAACTCGCAGGACTAGCCAAAAACATTCAGTACTTC. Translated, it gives CASSKLAGLAKNIQYF.